Following are 29 T cell receptor beta chains from one sample sequenced in a study of cytomegalovirus exposure and HLA in healthy donors. Sequencing used immunoSEQ multiplex PCR; TCRdb keeps in-frame clones, though not all of them. The data show about 180,000 clones, with about 87% seen just once and 1.4% held by the top ten. The sample comprised PBMCs. Receptor source: a woman aged 25 to 39 in good health and CMV-seronegative.

In DNA, the CDR3 is TGCGCCAGCAGCTTGCGACAGACTTGGGATGAGCAGTTCTTC. This encodes CASSLRQTWDEQFF. The chain has TRBV5-1 and TRBJ2-1, with D maybe TRBD1 (5 bases). The CDR3 is 14 residues long. The V gene's germline CDR1 is SGHRS and CDR2 YFSETQ. Trimming removed 1 base from V and 8 bases from J, with 13 bases in between.

The V and J genes are TRBV7-8 and TRBJ1-6; D is perhaps TRBD1 (6 bases). Trimming removed 1 base at V and 7 bases at J, with 11 bases between. The CDR3 sequence is 15 residues long. CDR1 is SGHVS and CDR2 is FQNEAQ in the germline V gene. The CDR3 coding sequence is TGTGCCAGCAGCTTAGAATGGGGGGGCAATTCACCCCTCCACTTT. Protein: CASSLEWGGNSPLHF.

V usage is TRBV11-2 and J usage is TRBJ2-2; 11 bases agree with TRBD2. The CDR3 loop spans 16 amino acids. Germline CDR1 is SGHAT and CDR2 is FQNNGV. With 2 bases clipped from V and 7 bases from J, the junction kept 6 bases outside the gene matches. This chain's CDR3 is CASSLFASGGFGELFF. CDR3 nucleotides: TGTGCCAGCAGCTTATTTGCTAGCGGGGGGTTCGGGGAGCTGTTTTTT.

This chain links TRBV27 with TRBJ2-2; 7 bases align to TRBD2. V trimming: 3 bases; J trimming: 5 bases; junction bases outside the gene matches: 12. The CDR3 runs to 17 residues. Germline CDR1 MNHEY, CDR2 SMNVEV (reference sequence). The CDR3: CASSFKGGEGSTGELFF. DNA for the CDR3: TGTGCCAGCAGTTTCAAGGGCGGGGAGGGTTCGACCGGGGAGCTGTTTTTT.

The rearrangement uses TRBV5-4 and TRBJ1-1; tentatively, D is TRBD1 (6 bases). CDR1 is SGHNT, CDR2 YYREEE, per germline (reference sequence). V shed 3 bases and J shed 7 bases, with 13 bases lying between them. This CDR3 has 13 residues. CDR3 sequence reads: CASSSGQTIEAFF. The CDR3 region has the DNA TGTGCCAGCAGCTCCGGACAGACCATTGAAGCTTTCTTT.

The rearrangement links TRBV7-7 to TRBJ1-1, with 7 bases lining up with TRBD1. Germline CDR1 is SSHAT and CDR2 is FNYEAQ (reference sequence). The trim removed 5 bases at V and 1 base at J, leaving 16 bases unmatched. The CDR3 contains 18 residues. In nucleotides, the CDR3 is TGTGCCAGCAGCCCCTCGATGAACGGACAGGAACAGAACACTGAAGCTTTCTTT. It specifies CASSPSMNGQEQNTEAFF.

The CDR3 loop is CASSHLTGMNTEAFF. The CDR3 region has the DNA TGCGCCAGCAGCCATCTCACAGGAATGAACACTGAAGCTTTCTTT. The rearrangement joins TRBV4-1 to TRBJ1-1; TRBD1 might be the D (5 bases). The CDR3 loop spans 15 amino acids. The germline V gene has CDR1 MGHRA and CDR2 YSYEKL. Trimming stripped 3 bases from V and 0 bases from J, with 11 bases between.

The chain carries TRBV19 and TRBJ2-7, with 10 bases matching TRBD1. Trimming removed 9 bases from V and 4 bases from J; junction bases left unmatched: 3. The V gene's germline CDR1 is LNHDA and CDR2 SQIVND (reference sequence). The CDR3 extends over 12 amino acids. This chain's CDR3 is CASGQGGYEQYF. Written as DNA, the CDR3 is TGTGCCAGCGGACAGGGGGGTTACGAGCAGTACTTC.

This chain connects TRBV19 to TRBJ2-7; D uncertain. This CDR3 comprises 15 residues. The germline gives CDR1 LNHDA, CDR2 SQIVND (reference sequence). The ends were cut back, 4 bases at V and 2 bases at J, with 15 bases in the middle. CDR3 protein: CASSNGVQTTYEQYF. As DNA, the CDR3 is TGTGCCAGTAGTAATGGAGTGCAGACGACCTACGAGCAGTACTTC.

The chain recombines TRBV4-2 with TRBJ1-2, with D perhaps TRBD1 (6 bases). Trimming stripped 3 bases from V and 0 bases from J, with 11 bases between. Germline loops: CDR1 LGHNA, CDR2 YNFKEQ. This CDR3 is built from 15 residues. Written as DNA, the CDR3 is TGTGCCAGCAGCCAGTGGACAGCCTCTAACTATGGCTACACCTTC. It codes for CASSQWTASNYGYTF.

The rearrangement joins TRBV2 to TRBJ1-1, with D uncertain. Between the trimmed V and J ends, which lost 7 bases and 1 base, there was a span of 10 bases. In germline, CDR1 is SNHLY, CDR2 FYNNEI. The CDR3 runs 13 residues. CDR3 region: CASKSRENTEAFF. In DNA form, the CDR3 reads TGTGCCAGCAAGTCGCGGGAGAACACTGAAGCTTTCTTT.

The chain combines TRBV18 with TRBJ1-2, with D hard to call. From germline, CDR1 is KGHSH and CDR2 LQKENI. V gave up 3 bases and J gave up 7 bases, with 9 bases separating them. The CDR3 extends over 12 amino acids. CDR3 nucleotide sequence: TGTGCCAGCTCACCGGACCGGGGTGGCTACACCTTC. Translating gives CASSPDRGGYTF.

The chain employs TRBV6-1 and TRBJ2-7, with D possibly TRBD2 on 6 matching bases. Trimming removed 2 bases at V and 12 bases at J, with 23 bases between. CDR1 is MNHNS and CDR2 is SASEGT in the germline V gene. This CDR3 spans 15 amino acids. The CDR3 DNA is TGTGCCAGCAGTGAATGGATTGGAGGGACTTTCCGATGGTACTTC. Protein: CASSEWIGGTFRWYF.

The chain links TRBV7-9 to TRBJ2-1; 9 positions agree with TRBD2. Germline-derived CDR1 and CDR2 are SEHNR and FQNEAQ (reference sequence). The trim removed 1 base at V and 9 bases at J, leaving 10 bases unmatched. The CDR3 is made up of 16 amino acids. CDR3 sequence: CASSLDRRGGIGEQFF. In DNA, the CDR3 is TGTGCCAGCAGCTTAGACCGGCGGGGGGGCATTGGTGAGCAGTTCTTC.

On this clone itself: At one of its ends the junction is not consistent with the germline gene, which may arise from a read error. The chain joins TRBV6-1 to TRBJ1-1; the D gene is possibly TRBD1 (6 bases). This CDR3 region has 12 residues. The germline V gene encodes CDR1 MNHNS and CDR2 SASEGT. The CDR3 here is CASSDGRGVSVF. In DNA, the CDR3 is TGTGCCAGCAGTGACGGCAGGGGAGTATCGGTCTTT.

This chain connects TRBV30 to TRBJ2-7; D is uncertain. The V end lost 0 bases, the J end lost 6 bases, and 12 bases lay between the germline ends. Per germline, CDR1 GTSNPN and CDR2 SVGIG (reference sequence). The CDR3 is made up of 13 amino acids. The CDR3 DNA sequence: TGTGCCTGGAGTGTAATATTCGGTGGCGAGCAGTACTTC. Translation: CAWSVIFGGEQYF.

The table lists this clone with many counts. The gene calls are TRBV9 and TRBJ2-7; 9 positions match TRBD1. Germline V lookup: CDR1 SGDLS, CDR2 YYNGEE. V dropped 3 bases and J dropped 0; count of bases not matched to a gene: 7. There are 16 residues in the CDR3. This CDR3 reads CASSAGTGISSYEQYF. The DNA for the CDR3 is TGTGCCAGCAGCGCAGGGACAGGGATTTCCTCCTACGAGCAGTACTTC.

The chain recombines TRBV30 with TRBJ1-4; D not resolved. V was clipped by 2 bases and J by 2 bases, with 9 bases between them. Germline values: CDR1 GTSNPN, CDR2 SVGIG (reference sequence). The CDR3 is 14 amino acids. CDR3 amino acids: CAWSKQATNEKLFF. The CDR3 nucleotides read TGTGCCTGGAGTAAGCAGGCTACTAATGAAAAACTGTTTTTT.

The CDR3 nucleotides are TGCGCCAGCAGCGACCAGCTCGGGACTGAGAACACTGAAGCTTTCTTT. Translating gives CASSDQLGTENTEAFF. The V call is TRBV5-1, the J call TRBJ1-1; a weak D match, TRBD1 (5 bases). This CDR3 region has 16 residues. The V gene lost 4 bases and the J gene lost 1 base, with 17 bases spanning the gap. Germline loops: CDR1 SGHRS, CDR2 YFSETQ.

The chain combines TRBV5-1 with TRBJ2-7, with TRBD2 matching over 8 bases. Germline V gene sequence: CDR1 SGHRS, CDR2 YFSETQ. V lost 4 bases, J lost 6 bases, and 9 bases stayed unmatched. This CDR3 comprises 14 residues. The CDR3 DNA reads TGCGCCAGCAGCCTACGGGGGGGGGTTCCCGAGCAGTACTTC. Residues: CASSLRGGVPEQYF. The full variable domain, in which reference TRBV5-1 and TRBJ2-7 provide the parts outside the CDR3, is KAGVTQTPRYLIKTRGQQVTLSCSPISGHRSVSWYQQTPGQGLQFLFEYFSETQRNKGNFPGRFSGRQFSNSRSEMNVSTLELGDSALYLCASSLRGGVPEQYFGPGTRLTVT.

The chain carries TRBV7-2 and TRBJ2-5; TRBD2 aligns across 9 bases. This CDR3 region has 15 residues. CDR1 is SGHTA, CDR2 FQGNSA, per germline. Trimming took 5 bases from V and 2 from J; bases not matched to a gene: 6. CDR3: CASSGRGGGQETQYF. CDR3 nucleotide sequence: TGTGCCAGCAGCGGGCGGGGGGGCGGACAAGAGACCCAGTACTTC.

The chain links TRBV4-2 to TRBJ1-6; tentative D call: TRBD1 (5 bases). V lost 0 bases and J 8 bases, leaving 11 bases between the germline ends. The CDR3 spans 15 residues. CDR1 and CDR2 from the germline V gene are LGHNA and YNFKEQ. CDR3 protein: CASSQDRGDYSPLHF. CDR3 bases: TGTGCCAGCAGCCAAGATAGGGGTGACTATTCACCCCTCCACTTT.

This clone was seen a handful of times. The gene calls are TRBV6-6 and TRBJ2-2; D may be TRBD1 (5 bases). V lost 6 bases to trimming and J lost 5 bases, with 13 bases between them. Germline lookup yields CDR1 MNHNY and CDR2 SVGAGI (reference sequence). The CDR3 contains 14 residues. The DNA of the CDR3 is TGTGCCAGCAGCCACCTCCCAGGGACCGGGGAGCTGTTTTTT. This translates into CASSHLPGTGELFF.

This chain uses TRBV7-9 with TRBJ1-1; no firm D call. V was trimmed by 6 bases and J by 6 bases, leaving 11 bases between them. CDR3 length: 12 residues. From germline, CDR1 is SEHNR and CDR2 FQNEAQ (reference sequence). CDR3 in amino acids: CASRPVRSEAFF. The CDR3 DNA sequence: TGTGCCAGCAGGCCAGTCAGGTCTGAAGCTTTCTTT.

This chain joins TRBV29-1 and TRBJ2-7; D is perhaps TRBD1 (6 bases). V lost 4 bases and J 4 bases, leaving 11 bases between the germline ends. The CDR3 is 12 residues long. Germline loops: CDR1 SQVTM, CDR2 ANQGSEA. For the CDR3, the DNA is TGCAGCGTTGCGGGCAGGGGATACGAGCAGTACTTC. It specifies CSVAGRGYEQYF.

This chain links TRBV18 with TRBJ2-2; maybe TRBD2 (5 bases). The CDR3 extends over 17 amino acids. Trimming shortened V by 1 base and J by 3 bases, and 15 bases separated the two germline ends. Germline V gene lookup returns CDR1 KGHSH and CDR2 LQKENI. The CDR3 loop is CASSPLQVGVDTGELFF. The CDR3 DNA reads as TGTGCCAGCTCACCACTTCAGGTCGGGGTAGACACCGGGGAGCTGTTTTTT.

V and J are TRBV19 and TRBJ1-2, with TRBD1 identical over 7 bases. V lost 10 bases and J lost 2; bases outside the gene matches: 4. This CDR3 comprises 12 residues. Per the germline V gene, CDR1 is LNHDA and CDR2 is SQIVND (reference sequence). Here the CDR3 DNA reads TGTGCCATCCCGACAGGGAACTATGGCTACACCTTC. It encodes CAIPTGNYGYTF. Variable domain in full (rest from reference TRBV19 and TRBJ1-2): DGGITQSPKYLFRKEGQNVTLSCEQNLNHDAMYWYRQDPGQGLRLIYYSQIVNDFQKGDIAEGYSVSREKKESFPLTVTSAQKNPTAFYLCAIPTGNYGYTFGSGTRLTVV.

Here the CDR3 reads CASSATGGSVVEKLFF. DNA of the CDR3: TGTGCCAGCAGCGCGACAGGGGGGAGTGTCGTTGAAAAACTGTTTTTT. V and J are TRBV9 and TRBJ1-4; 9 bases match TRBD1. This CDR3 is 16 amino acids long. J gave up 7 bases and V 3 bases, and 10 bases lay outside the gene matches. Germline CDR1 is SGDLS and CDR2 is YYNGEE.

For this clone: The sample has other DNA sequences that encode this CDR3 too. The chain has TRBV6-1 and TRBJ2-3; 10 positions match TRBD2. After removal of 1 base from V and 2 bases from J, the junction contained 9 bases not matched to a gene. The CDR3 runs 18 residues. CDR1 MNHNS and CDR2 SASEGT come from the germline V gene. CDR3: CASSEVAGGEGDTDTQYF. The DNA of the CDR3 is TGTGCCAGCAGTGAAGTAGCGGGGGGTGAGGGAGACACAGATACGCAGTATTTT.